One sample yielded the 20 T cell receptor beta chains listed below, sequenced in a study of molecular identifiers for immune sequencing clone quantification (dated by TCRdb to the late 2010s). The library was built by means of PCR. The instrument was a NextSeq 500. Using fastp trimming at Q25 and MiXCR clonotype assembly, TCRdb reanalyzed the public sequencing data and kept in-frame beta chains. CDR3 protein duplicates are merged, each entry listing the most common genes and DNA. This sample has more than 550,000 distinct CDR3 sequences in its table, and over 25% of those were observed once. The top ten clonotypes cover about 0.84% of the sample. Material for sequencing was naive CD8+ T cells from blood, with Jurkat cell RNA spiked in. The meaning of the sample's cell subset or site label: FACS-sorted CD8+CD4-CCR7+CD45RA+ naive T cells. These receptors were taken from a human donor in good health. Some libraries in this study had Jurkat cell RNA spiked in.

This clonotype was detected many times. The CDR3 sequence is CASSGPGQVAGTEAFF. The CDR3 DNA sequence: TGTGCCAGCAGTGGACCCGGACAGGTAGCAGGGACTGAAGCTTTCTTT. The chain employs TRBV6-1 and TRBJ1-1, with 7 bases that match TRBD1. Germline assignment: CDR1 MNHNS and CDR2 SASEGT. J lost 5 bases, V lost 4 bases, and 13 bases had no gene match. The CDR3 consists of 16 residues.

This clonotype was detected a few times. In DNA form, the CDR3 reads TGTGCCAGCAGTTTAAAAGAGACCTACGAGCAGTACTTC. Protein product: CASSLKETYEQYF. The chain recombines TRBV27 with TRBJ2-7; no definite D call. The CDR3 runs 13 residues. The germline V gene encodes CDR1 MNHEY and CDR2 SMNVEV (reference sequence). The ends were cut back, 2 bases at V and 2 bases at J, with 7 bases in the middle.

Details on this clonotype: This may be a read error: a much more frequent sequence differs by one nucleotide. The rearrangement links TRBV7-9 to TRBJ1-1; 7 nucleotides align to TRBD1. Germline assignment: CDR1 SEHNR and CDR2 FQNEAQ (reference sequence). This CDR3 region has 13 residues. CDR3 protein: CASSLDWDRRASF. The CDR3 DNA reads TGTGCCAGCAGCTTAGACTGGGACAGACGGGCTTCCTTT.

The chain combines TRBV19 with TRBJ2-7; D remains ambiguous. V dropped 6 bases and J dropped 0 bases, with 12 bases sitting between them. This CDR3 contains 14 residues. CDR1 is LNHDA, CDR2 SQIVND, per germline (reference sequence). The CDR3 reads CASRGTAHSYEQYF. The CDR3 DNA follows: TGTGCCAGTAGGGGCACGGCGCACTCCTACGAGCAGTACTTC.

This clonotype was found many times. The rearrangement links TRBV29-1 to TRBJ1-1, with D uncertain. CDR3 length: 11 residues. CDR1 is SQVTM, CDR2 ANQGSEA, per germline. Trimming stripped 4 bases from V and 0 bases from J, with 3 bases between. CDR3 amino acids: CSVGVNTEAFF. The CDR3 coding sequence is TGCAGCGTTGGTGTGAACACTGAAGCTTTCTTT.

There are many counts of this clonotype. The rearrangement links TRBV7-8 to TRBJ2-1; no firm D call. CDR1 is SGHVS, CDR2 FQNEAQ, per germline. The CDR3 spans 13 residues. V lost 5 bases, J lost 8 bases, and 13 bases lay in between. CDR3 bases: TGTGCCAGCAGCCCCTTCGCCGGCTATGAGCAGTTCTTC. This codes for CASSPFAGYEQFF.

The CDR3 region has the DNA TGCGCCAGCAGCCTACTGGCGGGAGGAGAAGAGACCCAGTACTTC. The encoded protein is CASSLLAGGEETQYF. V usage is TRBV4-1 and J usage is TRBJ2-5; TRBD2 matches 8 bases. The CDR3 loop spans 15 amino acids. Per the germline V gene, CDR1 is MGHRA and CDR2 is YSYEKL. J gave up 3 bases and V 4 bases, and 7 bases lay outside the gene matches.

The rearrangement uses TRBV28 and TRBJ1-2; 7 positions agree with TRBD1. Trimming took 3 bases from V and 5 from J; bases not matched to a gene: 6. Per germline, CDR1 MDHEN and CDR2 SYDVKM. The CDR3 length is 14 residues. The CDR3 DNA reads TGTGCCAGCAGTTTCACGGGACAGCGATATGGCTACACCTTC. It yields the protein CASSFTGQRYGYTF.

The rearrangement links TRBV5-6 to TRBJ2-3; D not resolved. The V end lost 4 bases, the J end lost 6 bases, and 24 bases lay between the germline ends. The CDR3 is 17 amino acids. CDR1 is SGHDT and CDR2 is YYEEEE in the germline V gene. The chain's CDR3 is CASSPGRVFALSDTQYF. The CDR3 bases are TGTGCCAGCAGCCCCGGCCGGGTTTTCGCGTTATCGGATACGCAGTATTTT.

V and J are TRBV6-2 or TRBV6-3 and TRBJ2-1; the D is unclear. The CDR3 totals 13 residues. The V gene lost 5 bases and the J gene lost 8 bases, with 13 bases spanning the gap. Germline CDR1 and CDR2: MNHEY and SVGEGT. The CDR3 protein is CASSNRARDEQFF. Written as DNA, the CDR3 is TGTGCCAGCAGTAACCGGGCCCGGGATGAGCAGTTCTTC.

This clonotype has a handful of counts. This rearrangement joins TRBV6-5 to TRBJ2-2; no clear D gene. CDR1 is MNHEY, CDR2 SVGAGI, per germline. This CDR3 has 14 residues. V was cut by 2 bases and J by 4 bases, with 8 bases left in between. CDR3 sequence (DNA): TGTGCCAGCAGTTACGTGTCGAGCACCGGGGAGCTGTTTTTT. As protein: CASSYVSSTGELFF.

This clonotype came up many times. V gene TRBV4-2 combines with J gene TRBJ2-4; D is perhaps TRBD2 (5 bases). CDR1 and CDR2 from the germline V gene are LGHNA and YNFKEQ. The CDR3 covers 19 residues. Deletions cut 5 bases from V and 0 bases from J, with 23 bases between. CDR3 nucleotide sequence: TGTGCCAGCAGCGACTTTACCAGCGGAAGCCCCCAAGCCAAAAACATTCAGTACTTC. Protein product: CASSDFTSGSPQAKNIQYF.

This clonotype came up many times. The chain uses TRBV6-2 or TRBV6-3 and TRBJ2-4; 9 nucleotides line up with TRBD2. Germline values: CDR1 MNHEY, CDR2 SVGEGT. The length of the CDR3 is 17 residues. The V segment lost 4 bases and the J segment 3 bases; nucleotides outside the gene matches: 10. The CDR3 reads CASSSSRSGGGKNIQYF. The CDR3 nucleotides read TGTGCCAGCAGTTCAAGTCGTAGCGGGGGAGGCAAAAACATTCAGTACTTC.

The chain recombines TRBV5-3 with TRBJ1-5, with TRBD1 matching over 8 bases. TRBV5-3 is an ORF for which the function is uncertain. The CDR3 contains 16 residues. Losses at the gene ends were 8 bases for V and 0 bases for J; bases not matched to a gene: 10. The CDR3 protein is CASGLGQAYSNQPQHF. The CDR3 DNA is TGTGCCAGCGGCTTGGGACAGGCGTATAGCAATCAGCCCCAGCATTTT.

Only a few counts were recorded for this clonotype. The CDR3 coding sequence is TGTGCCACCAGTGCAACTTGGACAGGGGACGGATCCCCCGATGAAAAACTGTTTTTT. The encoded protein is CATSATWTGDGSPDEKLFF. This chain uses TRBV24-1 with TRBJ1-4, with 9 nucleotides matching TRBD1. The CDR3 sequence is 19 residues long. Germline V gene data show CDR1 as KGHDR and CDR2 as SFDVKD. With V trimmed by 5 bases and J by 6 bases, 18 bases remained unmatched.

The V call is TRBV28, the J call TRBJ2-1; 9 nucleotides line up with TRBD2. J gave up 8 bases and V 3 bases, and 17 bases lay outside the gene matches. Germline assignment: CDR1 MDHEN and CDR2 SYDVKM. The CDR3 sequence is 18 residues long. The DNA for the CDR3 is TGTGCCAGCAGTTTCCGACCAGCGGGAGGAGGAGGGAGCGATGAGCAGTTCTTC. It translates to CASSFRPAGGGGSDEQFF. The full variable domain, completed using reference TRBV28 and TRBJ2-1, is DVKVTQSSRYLVKRTGEKVFLECVQDMDHENMFWYRQDPGLGLRLIYFSYDVKMKEKGDIPEGYSVSREKKERFSLILESASTNQTSMYLCASSFRPAGGGGSDEQFFGPGTRLTVL.

About this clonotype: A single base separates this from a much larger clone, so it may be a read error. The chain links TRBV4-3 to TRBJ1-3, with no clear D. The germline V gene has CDR1 LGHNA and CDR2 YSLEER. The CDR3 consists of 16 residues. The CDR3 nucleotides are TGCGCCAGCGGCCAAGATCCAGCGAGCTCTGGAAACACCATATATTTT. It specifies CASGQDPASSGNTIYF.

The CDR3 DNA is TGTGCCAGCAGTTTTCTCTTGGACAGGGAACCCCAAGAGACCCAGTACTTC. Its protein product is CASSFLLDREPQETQYF. This chain joins TRBV27 and TRBJ2-5; 8 nucleotides match TRBD1. Germline trimming cut 3 bases from V and 1 base from J; bases unmatched to any gene: 10. CDR3 size: 17 residues. CDR1 and CDR2 from the germline V gene are MNHEY and SMNVEV (reference sequence).

This clonotype was recorded many times. The CDR3 coding sequence is TGCGCCAGCAGCCAAGGGCCGGGACTAGCCCACGAGCAGTACTTC. It translates to CASSQGPGLAHEQYF. The rearrangement joins TRBV4-1 to TRBJ2-7; 9 bases agree with TRBD2. Germline V gene data show CDR1 as MGHRA and CDR2 as YSYEKL. CDR3 length: 15 residues. With V trimmed by 1 base and J by 5 bases, 6 bases remained unmatched.

The rearrangement joins TRBV27 to TRBJ2-1; D perhaps matches TRBD1 (6 bases). In germline, CDR1 is MNHEY, CDR2 SMNVEV (reference sequence). This CDR3 region has 16 residues. Trimming stripped 2 bases from V and 0 bases from J, with 11 bases between. CDR3 bases: TGTGCCAGCAGTTTACAGGGGCCTGGCTCCTACAATGAGCAGTTCTTC. It specifies CASSLQGPGSYNEQFF.